These 24 T cell receptor beta chains came from one sample sequenced in a study of blood T cell repertoires in COVID-19. Repertoires were generated with immunoSEQ multiplex PCR, while TCRdb's copy carries only in-frame clones and drops some. The sample carries over 250,000 clones, around 89% recorded once. Sample: peripheral blood. The receptor set was obtained from a woman in her forties or fifties with COVID-19, enrolled during active disease.

The chain couples TRBV5-6 to TRBJ2-3; TRBD2 might be the D (5 bases). This CDR3 is 12 amino acids long. V shed 4 bases and J shed 8 bases, with 11 bases lying between them. Germline CDR1 reads SGHDT; CDR2 reads YYEEEE. The DNA for the CDR3 is TGTGCCAGCAGCGAGGGAGAGAGTACGCAGTATTTT. Translating it yields CASSEGESTQYF.

The CDR3 sequence: CASSQDWGGGETQYF. The CDR3 DNA reads as TGTGCCAGCAGCCAAGATTGGGGGGGAGGGGAGACCCAGTACTTC. V usage is TRBV3-1 (or the pseudogene TRBV3-2) and J usage is TRBJ2-5; 7 nucleotides line up with TRBD2. Germline V gene data show CDR1 as LGHDT and CDR2 as YNNKEL (reference sequence). Germline trimming cut 0 bases from V and 5 bases from J; bases unmatched to any gene: 6. The CDR3 length is 15 residues.

The chain has TRBV5-1 and TRBJ2-1; TRBD2 matches at 7 bases. The CDR3 is 15 residues long. CDR1 is SGHRS and CDR2 is YFSETQ in the germline V gene. Losses at the gene ends were 3 bases for V and 7 bases for J; bases not matched to a gene: 10. The CDR3 bases are TGCGCCAGCAGCTCGGACCCCGCGGGAGAGAATGAGCAGTTCTTC. It yields the protein CASSSDPAGENEQFF.

The rearrangement uses TRBV21-1 and TRBJ2-1; the DNA was not used to check the table's D call, TRBD2. TRBV21-1 represents a pseudogene. This CDR3 has 17 residues. CDR3 in amino acids: CASSKGASGSSYNEQFF. CDR3 nucleotide sequence: TGTGCCAGCAGCAAAGGGGCTAGCGGGAGCTCCTACAATGAGCAGTTCTTC.

V is TRBV7-9 and J is TRBJ2-1; 7 nucleotides agree with TRBD1. The CDR3 has 17 amino acids. Trimming cost V 3 bases and J 0 bases; bases outside gene matches: 8. Per germline, CDR1 SEHNR and CDR2 FQNEAQ (reference sequence). The CDR3 nucleotides are TGTGCCAGCAGCTTTTTCACAGGGGTCAGCTCCTACAATGAGCAGTTCTTC. It is translated as CASSFFTGVSSYNEQFF.

This clone was detected only once. Written as DNA, the CDR3 is TGTGCCAGCAGCAATACCCTTGCCGGGACTAGCGTATCTAATGAGCAGTTCTTC. Residues: CASSNTLAGTSVSNEQFF. The chain uses TRBV21-1 and TRBJ2-1; the D call TRBD2 from the table was never checked on the DNA. TRBV21-1 is a documented pseudogene. This CDR3 region has 18 residues.

The chain links TRBV19 to TRBJ1-1; no reliable D call. Trimming left V 6 bases short and J 4 bases short, with 15 bases between. CDR1 and CDR2 from the germline V gene are LNHDA and SQIVND (reference sequence). The CDR3 length is 14 residues. The CDR3: CASSPGMAATEAFF. The CDR3 region has the DNA TGTGCCAGTAGCCCGGGGATGGCGGCCACTGAAGCTTTCTTT. Full variable domain (missing parts from reference TRBV19 and TRBJ1-1): DGGITQSPKYLFRKEGQNVTLSCEQNLNHDAMYWYRQDPGQGLRLIYYSQIVNDFQKGDIAEGYSVSREKKESFPLTVTSAQKNPTAFYLCASSPGMAATEAFFGQGTRLTVV.

The chain recombines TRBV19 with TRBJ1-4, with D possibly being TRBD1 (5 bases). Germline assignment: CDR1 LNHDA and CDR2 SQIVND (reference sequence). V was shortened by 3 bases and J by 8 bases, with 19 bases between the two germline ends. CDR3 length: 16 amino acids. CDR3 region: CASSILIRAPEEKLFF. For the CDR3, the DNA is TGTGCCAGTAGTATCCTAATCAGGGCTCCAGAGGAAAAACTGTTTTTT.

The chain employs TRBV3-1 (or the pseudogene TRBV3-2) and TRBJ2-5, with 11 bases matching TRBD2. The V and J ends lost 1 base and 2 bases, in that order; junction bases with no gene match: 3. The length of the CDR3 is 16 residues. Looked up from germline, CDR1 is LGHDT and CDR2 is YNNKEL (reference sequence). As DNA, the CDR3 is TGTGCCAGCAGCCAAGGGACTAGCGGGCTTCAAGAGACCCAGTACTTC. Its translation is CASSQGTSGLQETQYF.

This chain links TRBV30 with TRBJ2-1, with D possibly TRBD1 on 6 matching bases. The ends were cut back, 0 bases at V and 15 bases at J, with 18 bases in the middle. Germline CDR1 GTSNPN, CDR2 SVGIG (reference sequence). This CDR3 has 13 amino acids. CDR3 DNA sequence: TGTGCCTGGAGTGTGAGGGGGAAGGGATTCAGGTTCTTC. Its protein product is CAWSVRGKGFRFF.

The gene calls are TRBV4-1 and TRBJ2-7, with D tentatively TRBD1 (6 bases). The germline V and J ends were trimmed by 8 bases and 4 bases, with 15 bases remaining between them. The CDR3 consists of 13 residues. From germline, CDR1 is MGHRA and CDR2 YSYEKL. The CDR3 loop reads CASSVEQGYEQYF. The CDR3 DNA sequence: TGCGCCAGCTCCGTCGAACAGGGATACGAGCAGTACTTC.

In nucleotides, the CDR3 is TGTGCCAGCAGTGACCTAGCGGGACGGCAAGAGACCCAGTACTTC. Translation: CASSDLAGRQETQYF. This rearrangement joins TRBV6-1 to TRBJ2-5; TRBD2 matches 9 bases. The V segment lost 3 bases and the J segment 2 bases; nucleotides outside the gene matches: 4. This CDR3 is built from 15 residues. Germline V gene lookup returns CDR1 MNHNS and CDR2 SASEGT.

In its sample, this clone was seen once. This chain links TRBV10-3 with TRBJ2-7; possible D gene TRBD1, 5 bases. Trimming took 0 bases from V and 2 from J, leaving 11 bases between them. The CDR3 length is 15 residues. Looked up from germline, CDR1 is ENHRY and CDR2 is SYGVKD. As DNA, the CDR3 is TGTGCCATCAGTGAGTCTGCAGGGAACCCCTACGAGCAGTACTTC. Translation: CAISESAGNPYEQYF.

This chain connects TRBV18 to TRBJ1-6; TRBD1 matches at 8 bases. CDR1 and CDR2 from the germline V gene are KGHSH and LQKENI. V was pared by 3 bases and J by 11 bases, with 6 bases of the junction left unmatched. CDR3 size: 14 residues. In DNA, the CDR3 is TGTGCCAGCTCACCCGACAGGGGTGCCCCACCCCTCCACTTT. Its protein product is CASSPDRGAPPLHF. Using reference TRBV18 and TRBJ1-6 for the parts outside the CDR3, the full variable domain is NAGVMQNPRHLVRRRGQEARLRCSPMKGHSHVYWYRQLPEEGLKFMVYLQKENIIDESGMPKERFSAEFPKEGPSILRIQQVVRGDSAAYFCASSPDRGAPPLHFGNGTRLTVT.

This clone appeared once. V gene TRBV4-3 combines with J gene TRBJ2-7; 7 bases align to TRBD2. Germline CDR1 is LGHNA and CDR2 is YSLEER. V gave up 1 base and J gave up 4 bases; unmatched junction bases: 7. The CDR3 extends over 15 amino acids. Written as DNA, the CDR3 is TGCGCCAGCAGCCAAGTTTCGACGGGAGGATACGAGCAGTACTTC. This translates into CASSQVSTGGYEQYF.

This clone was observed a single time. The J gene is TRBJ2-3, the V gene TRBV28; 9 bases align to TRBD2. The CDR3 loop spans 13 amino acids. V lost 11 bases, J lost 3 bases, and 6 bases stayed unmatched. CDR1 MDHEN and CDR2 SYDVKM come from the germline V gene. DNA for the CDR3: TGTGCCGGCGGCGGGAGGGTGACAGATACGCAGTATTTT. It encodes CAGGGRVTDTQYF.

The rearrangement joins TRBV19 to TRBJ2-7, with 7 bases identical to TRBD2. The CDR3 is made up of 15 amino acids. V trimming: 1 base; J trimming: 4 bases; junction bases outside the gene matches: 7. The germline V gene has CDR1 LNHDA and CDR2 SQIVND (reference sequence). This chain's CDR3 is CASSIGGTTPYEQYF. The CDR3 DNA reads TGTGCCAGTAGTATAGGTGGGACTACCCCTTACGAGCAGTACTTC. Variable domain in full (rest from reference TRBV19 and TRBJ2-7): DGGITQSPKYLFRKEGQNVTLSCEQNLNHDAMYWYRQDPGQGLRLIYYSQIVNDFQKGDIAEGYSVSREKKESFPLTVTSAQKNPTAFYLCASSIGGTTPYEQYFGPGTRLTVT.

Worth noting for this clone: Its ends do not fully match the called genes, so a read error is possible. The rearrangement links TRBV5-4 to TRBJ2-7; 7 bases match TRBD2. This CDR3 has 15 amino acids. The germline V gene has CDR1 SGHNT and CDR2 YYREEE (reference sequence). The DNA of the CDR3 is TGTGCCAGCAGGTTGGAGACTAGCCGGCCCTACGAGCAGTACTTC. Encoded protein: CASRLETSRPYEQYF.

The chain couples TRBV5-1 to TRBJ2-1; 7 bases are a match to TRBD1. The V gene end was trimmed by 6 bases and the J gene end by 0 bases; junction bases not matched to a gene: 6. Germline-derived CDR1 and CDR2 are SGHRS and YFSETQ. This CDR3 is built from 15 residues. The CDR3 DNA follows: TGCGCCAGCAACCTCAGGGGGAACTCCTACAATGAGCAGTTCTTC. It specifies CASNLRGNSYNEQFF.

This rearrangement joins TRBV7-8 to TRBJ2-5; TRBD2 matches at 10 bases. This CDR3 has 16 residues. Germline CDR1 SGHVS, CDR2 FQNEAQ. Trimming removed 1 base from V and 4 bases from J; junction bases left unmatched: 6. The CDR3, as DNA: TGTGCCAGCAGCTTAGTGGTAGCGGGAGGAAGAGAGACCCAGTACTTC. Amino acids: CASSLVVAGGRETQYF.

This clone was seen only once. The J gene is TRBJ2-7, the V gene TRBV6-5, with 8 nucleotides matching TRBD2. V shed 5 bases and J 0 bases; nucleotides not matched to a gene: 6. This CDR3 is built from 15 residues. The germline CDR1 and CDR2 sequences are MNHEY and SVGAGI. The CDR3 sequence: CASSPPGTSSYEQYF. DNA of the CDR3: TGTGCCAGCAGTCCCCCAGGGACTAGCTCCTACGAGCAGTACTTC.

The chain joins TRBV27 to TRBJ1-6; 9 bases are shared with TRBD1. V shed 7 bases and J 10 bases; nucleotides not matched to a gene: 5. CDR3 length: 13 residues. Germline CDR1 and CDR2: MNHEY and SMNVEV (reference sequence). As DNA, the CDR3 is TGTGCCAGCACCGGGGACAGGGACTCACCCCTCCACTTT. It is translated as CASTGDRDSPLHF.

This rearrangement joins TRBV7-2 to TRBJ2-1; D not resolved. The CDR3 extends over 14 amino acids. CDR1 SGHTA and CDR2 FQGNSA come from the germline V gene. Trimming took 1 base from V and 0 from J, leaving 4 bases between them. CDR3 sequence (DNA): TGTGCCAGCAGCTTAGGGAGCTCCTACAATGAGCAGTTCTTC. It translates to CASSLGSSYNEQFF.

The genes are TRBV5-1 and TRBJ2-2; no firm D call. CDR3 length equals 15 residues. With 1 base removed from V and 0 bases from J, the gap between germline ends came to 7 bases. CDR1 and CDR2 from the germline V gene are SGHRS and YFSETQ. The CDR3 is CASSLSEPNTGELFF. In DNA form, the CDR3 reads TGCGCCAGCAGCTTGTCAGAACCGAACACCGGGGAGCTGTTTTTT.